Described below is a single T cell receptor beta chain sequence and its context. This sample was taken from a study of blood T cell repertoires in COVID-19. Across the study: Acute and convalescent COVID-19 specimens originated in the United States, Italy and Spain.

Study processing details: Estimation of nucleated cell counts was performed using reference gene primer amplification. The protocol was immunoSEQ multiplex PCR, while the TCRdb copy is restricted to in-frame clones and leaves out a portion. That table is the source of V, J and clone size, and D and trimming were worked out from the DNA. The sample lists about 210,000 clones, about nine tenths occurring once. The CDR3 sequence is 16 residues long. V was cut by 1 base and J by 2 bases, with 13 bases left in between. The germline CDR1 and CDR2 sequences are SGHAT and FQDESV (reference sequence). The clonotype comes from a woman in her thirties or forties with acute or convalescent COVID-19. The chain links TRBV11-1 to TRBJ2-3, with D unresolved. The sequenced material came from peripheral blood. The CDR3: CASSLGLAIDTDTQYF. The CDR3 region has the DNA TGTGCCAGCAGCTTAGGGTTAGCAATCGACACAGATACGCAGTATTTT.